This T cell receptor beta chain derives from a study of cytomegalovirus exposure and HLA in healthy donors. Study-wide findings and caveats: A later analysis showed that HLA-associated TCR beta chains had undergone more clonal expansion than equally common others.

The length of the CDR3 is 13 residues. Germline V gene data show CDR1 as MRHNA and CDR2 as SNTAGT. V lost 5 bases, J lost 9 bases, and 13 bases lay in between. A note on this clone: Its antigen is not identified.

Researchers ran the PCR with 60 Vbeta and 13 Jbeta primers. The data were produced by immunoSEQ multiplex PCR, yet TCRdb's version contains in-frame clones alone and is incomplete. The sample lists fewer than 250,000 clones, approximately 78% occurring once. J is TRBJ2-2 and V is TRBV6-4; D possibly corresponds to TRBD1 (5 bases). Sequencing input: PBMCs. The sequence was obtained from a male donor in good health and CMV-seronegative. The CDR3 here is CASSPDSSRELFF. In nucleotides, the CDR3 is TGTGCCAGCAGTCCCGACAGCTCCCGGGAGCTGTTTTTT.